This T cell receptor (beta chain) was captured by sequencing in a study of T-cell memory formation after mild COVID-19. Study-level information: TCR clusters were largely donor specific. The study, taken as a whole, reports: Among CD4+ contracting clones, most were CM and EM, and CD8+ ones EMRA.

TCRdb fed the 5' RACE reads into MiXCR, producing one record per CDR3 protein. The sample carries a few hundred thousand distinct CDR3 sequences, around a fifth recorded once. V was clipped by 0 bases and J by 1 base, with 15 bases between them. The CDR3 is 16 residues long. Germline V CDR1 and CDR2: DFQATT, SNEGSKA (reference sequence). This clonotype was seen ten or more times. What it binds is unknown. The chain joins TRBV20-1 to TRBJ1-1, with D perhaps matching TRBD1 (6 bases). The source is a man aged 18 to 29 who had mild COVID-19 (a few samples of this study predate the infection). Cell type and time point are not known. Material: PBMCs or a T cell subset sorted from them (not recorded which). The CDR3 sequence: CSARDRRGSQNTEAFF. CDR3 nucleotide sequence: TGCAGTGCTAGAGATAGAAGGGGGAGCCAGAACACTGAAGCTTTCTTT.